The source of this TCR beta chain is a study of shared clonotypes between healthy human individuals (dated by TCRdb to 2019 to 2021). With respect to the entire study: The cohort included three men and a couple of women between 18 and 49 years of age. To estimate repertoire size and how much clonotypes are shared between individuals, the study performed deep sequencing of blood TCR repertoires from roughly five healthy adults. Per donor, leukapheresis produced somewhere between about 0.9 and 10 billion PBMCs. For each donor, CD4 naive and CD4 memory were each given three plates, CD8 naive was given two plates, and CD8 memory was given one plate. Different laboratories and diverse techniques were used to prepare libraries and sequence TCR repertoires, to increase sequencing depth and limit assay-specific biases. Findings and caveats that apply to the study as a whole: Naive subsets generally had larger estimated clonotype richness than memory subsets did. Based on pairwise subsampling, the degree of clonotype sharing among donors was expected to be affected by sequencing depth. Clonotypes shared by all four sorted-subset donors showed higher generation probabilities than non-shared clonotypes. The genetic and exposure-history diversity represented was limited by the small number of donors. Around 5% of naive CD4, around 3.5% of naive CD8, around 2.3% of memory CD4, and more than 0.35% of memory CD8 clonotypes were shared across a handful of donors. Only blood was sampled, and tissue TCR repertoires likely differ from those in blood. Rarefaction of sorted-subset datasets indicated incomplete sequencing despite the large sequencing depth.

Donors were healthy HIV-negative adults with no recently reported acute infections or vaccinations. Every donor was a Caucasian adult living in Nashville, Tennessee, USA. CD4+ T cells were enriched by magnetic negative selection; naive cells were then positively selected on CD45RA, and the negative fraction formed the memory subset. After blood collection by leukapheresis, PBMCs were isolated using Ficoll-Histopaque density gradient centrifugation and then cryopreserved in the vapor phase of liquid nitrogen. Analytical flow cytometry was used to check the purity and quantity of each magnetically sorted T cell population. Genomic DNA was isolated from every sorted fraction and measured by UV absorbance on a Nanodrop 2000c. Using the deep immunoSEQ assay, TCR CDR3 regions were amplified from genomic DNA by multiplex PCR. For each cell subset, the extracted genomic DNA was distributed evenly across all wells of several immunoSEQ 96-well plates, and each plate served as one replicate. For sorted subsets, each replicate PCR was loaded with approximately 0.2 ug genomic DNA, equivalent to 30,000 or so T cell genomes. Purified libraries were quantified with a Qubit 3.0 fluorometer, sized on a Bioanalyzer 2100, and re-quantified with the KAPA Library Quantification kit. Every immunoSEQ 96-well plate was sequenced on a dedicated single-read 150-cycle Illumina NextSeq 550 flow cell. As for how the authors treated the data: Because the immunoSEQ output included only junctional sequences and no quality scores, the filtering could not be the same as the filtering used for full-length reads. Sequences were annotated with PyIR, a Python wrapper for IgBLAST v1.9, using IMGT germline references to assign V/J genes and CDR3. Reads were removed for weak V/J assignments (E-value above 1e-6), missing CDR3, stop codons, out-of-frame junctions, or ambiguous translated residues. V3J clonotypes were defined by identical inferred V gene, J gene, and CDR3 amino acid sequence. The percentage overlap between two repertoires was calculated by dividing the number of shared unique clonotypes by the size of the smaller repertoire. Repertoire richness was assessed with RTK rarefaction, the Chao1 estimator, and Recon v2.1 estimates of unobserved clonotypes. For all TCRbeta clonotypes obtained by the gDNA method from a handful of donors, generation probabilities were computed with OLGA. The immuneACCESS repertoire file appears here via TCRdb, limited to in-frame rearrangements. These files lack a portion of the clones; in checked studies, under half of the deficit traces to unresolved V genes, and the cause of the others is not known. The D gene and trimming were derived from the DNA, and the V and J assignments and clone size from that table. Within this sample are approximately 2,000,000 clones, with just under 95% of them counted one time only. In total, the top ten clones hold approximately 0.4% of the sample.

The CDR3, from cysteine to phenylalanine, totals 14 residues. Of all the DNA, just the CDR3 is kept, 42 bases in frame from base 1. Based on the germline V gene, the CDR1 and CDR2 sequences are SGHRS and YFSETQ. The V and J ends are trimmed by 1 base and 0 bases, leaving 7 bases between them. A note on this clone: The antigen it binds to is not known. Base qualities are missing; no much larger clone stands one base away.

The sequence links TRBV5-1 to TRBJ1-1, with the D gene uncertain. The sequence was obtained from a man aged 18 to 30 in good health. Some clones in this sample may be carry-over from other donors' samples. The sequenced sample was naive CD4+ T cells from PBMCs. The cell subset or site label on this specimen signifies: CD45RA+ positively selected. The nucleotide sequence is TGCGCCAGCAGCTTGCTTGGGGTGAACACTGAAGCTTTCTTT. Translated, this gives CASSLLGVNTEAFF.